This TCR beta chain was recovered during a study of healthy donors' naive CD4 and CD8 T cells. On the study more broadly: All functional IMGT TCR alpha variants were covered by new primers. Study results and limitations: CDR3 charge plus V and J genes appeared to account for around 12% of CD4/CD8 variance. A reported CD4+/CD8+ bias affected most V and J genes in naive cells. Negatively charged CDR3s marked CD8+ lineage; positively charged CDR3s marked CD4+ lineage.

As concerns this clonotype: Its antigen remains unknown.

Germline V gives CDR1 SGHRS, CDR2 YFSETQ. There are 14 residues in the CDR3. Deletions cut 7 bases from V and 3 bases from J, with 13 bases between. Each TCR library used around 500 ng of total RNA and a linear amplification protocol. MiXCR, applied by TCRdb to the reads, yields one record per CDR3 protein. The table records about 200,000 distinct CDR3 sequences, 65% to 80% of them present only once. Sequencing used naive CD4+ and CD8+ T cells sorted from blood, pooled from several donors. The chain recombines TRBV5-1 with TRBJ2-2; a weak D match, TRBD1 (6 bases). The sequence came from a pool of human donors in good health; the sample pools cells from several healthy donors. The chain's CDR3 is CASETGQYTGELFF. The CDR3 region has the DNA TGCGCCAGCGAAACAGGGCAGTACACCGGGGAGCTGTTTTTT. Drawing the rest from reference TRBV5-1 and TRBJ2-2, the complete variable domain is KAGVTQTPRYLIKTRGQQVTLSCSPISGHRSVSWYQQTPGQGLQFLFEYFSETQRNKGNFPGRFSGRQFSNSRSEMNVSTLELGDSALYLCASETGQYTGELFFGEGSRLTVL.